The present entry profiles one TCR beta chain with its context. There are 17 residues in the CDR3. V dropped 0 bases and J dropped 5 bases, with 15 bases sitting between them. Germline V gene data show CDR1 as SGHRS and CDR2 as YFSETQ. Up to 2 weeks before entering the study, exposed participants had met a COVID-19 case. Generated by immunoSEQ multiplex PCR, the TCRdb table keeps only in-frame clones and is missing some. There are approximately 140,000 clones in the sample; around 83% occur only once, and roughly 5.5% lies in the top ten. This entry is derived from a study of blood T cell repertoires in COVID-19. Study-wide context: T cells, B-cell-depleted T cells, or PBMCs provided the cDNA or gDNA that served as material.

The chain uses TRBV5-1 and TRBJ1-6; TRBD1 might be the D (6 bases). Sequenced: PBMCs or T cells enriched from blood (not recorded which). The sequence derives from a woman in her 50s who had been exposed to COVID-19. The CDR3 DNA reads TGCGCCAGCAGCTTGGCCGGAGGGGGGGCGAATAATTCACCCCTCCACTTT. Translated, it gives CASSLAGGGANNSPLHF.